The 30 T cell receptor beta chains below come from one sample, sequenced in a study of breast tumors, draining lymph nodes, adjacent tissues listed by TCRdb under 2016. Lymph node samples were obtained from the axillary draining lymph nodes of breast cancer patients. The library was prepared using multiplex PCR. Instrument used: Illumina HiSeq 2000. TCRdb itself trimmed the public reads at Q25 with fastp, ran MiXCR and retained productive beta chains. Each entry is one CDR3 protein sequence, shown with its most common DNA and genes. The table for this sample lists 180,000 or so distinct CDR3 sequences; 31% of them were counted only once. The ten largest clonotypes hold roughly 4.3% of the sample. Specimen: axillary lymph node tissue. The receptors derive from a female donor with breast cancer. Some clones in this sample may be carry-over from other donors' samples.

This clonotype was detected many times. This CDR3 is CASRGTGGANNYGYTF. The CDR3 DNA is TGCGCCAGCCGGGGGACAGGGGGCGCTAATAACTATGGCTACACCTTC. This chain links TRBV5-1 with TRBJ1-2; 12 bases are shared with TRBD1. V shed 7 bases, J shed 1 base, and the junction held 8 bases outside the gene matches. This CDR3 contains 16 residues. Germline V lookup: CDR1 SGHRS, CDR2 YFSETQ.

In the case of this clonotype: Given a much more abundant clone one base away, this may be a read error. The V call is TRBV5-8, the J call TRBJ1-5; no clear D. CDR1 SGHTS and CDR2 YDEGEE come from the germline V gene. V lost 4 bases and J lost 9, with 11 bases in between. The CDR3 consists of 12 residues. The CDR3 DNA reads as TGTGCCAGCAGCCCCCGCGATCCGCCCCAGCATTTT. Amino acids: CASSPRDPPQHF.

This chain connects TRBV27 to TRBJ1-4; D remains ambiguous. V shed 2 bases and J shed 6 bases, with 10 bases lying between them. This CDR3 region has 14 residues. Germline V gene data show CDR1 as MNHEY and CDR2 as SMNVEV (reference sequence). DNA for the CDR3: TGTGCCAGCAGTTTACAGTCGCGGGATGAAAAACTGTTTTTT. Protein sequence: CASSLQSRDEKLFF.

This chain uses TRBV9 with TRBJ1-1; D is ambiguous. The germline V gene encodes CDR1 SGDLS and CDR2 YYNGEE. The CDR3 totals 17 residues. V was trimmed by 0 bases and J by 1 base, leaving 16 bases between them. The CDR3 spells CASSVGSGRGGNTEAFF. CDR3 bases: TGTGCCAGCAGCGTAGGGAGTGGCCGCGGCGGGAACACTGAAGCTTTCTTT.

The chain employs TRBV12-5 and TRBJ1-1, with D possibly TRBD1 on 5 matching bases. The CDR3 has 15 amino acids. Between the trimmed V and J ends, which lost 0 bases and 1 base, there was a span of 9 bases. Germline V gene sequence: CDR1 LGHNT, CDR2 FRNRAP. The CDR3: CASGLVQGRNTEAFF. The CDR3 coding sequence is TGTGCTAGTGGTTTGGTCCAGGGACGGAACACTGAAGCTTTCTTT.

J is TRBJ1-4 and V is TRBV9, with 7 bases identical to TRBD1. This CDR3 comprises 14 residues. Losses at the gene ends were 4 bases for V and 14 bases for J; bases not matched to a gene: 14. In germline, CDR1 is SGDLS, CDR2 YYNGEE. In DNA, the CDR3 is TGTGCCAGCAGCCCCACAGGGGCCCCCGGGGATCTGTTTTTT. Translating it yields CASSPTGAPGDLFF. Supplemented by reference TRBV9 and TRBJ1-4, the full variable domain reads DSGVTQTPKHLITATGQRVTLRCSPRSGDLSVYWYQQSLDQGLQFLIQYYNGEERAKGNILERFSAQQFPDLHSELNLSSLELGDSALYFCASSPTGAPGDLFFGSGTQLSVL.

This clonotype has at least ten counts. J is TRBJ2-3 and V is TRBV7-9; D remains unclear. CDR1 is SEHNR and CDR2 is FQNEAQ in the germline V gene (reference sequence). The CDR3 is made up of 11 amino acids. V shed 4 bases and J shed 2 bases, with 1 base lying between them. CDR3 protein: CASSYTDTQYF. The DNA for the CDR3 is TGTGCCAGCAGCTACACAGATACGCAGTATTTT.

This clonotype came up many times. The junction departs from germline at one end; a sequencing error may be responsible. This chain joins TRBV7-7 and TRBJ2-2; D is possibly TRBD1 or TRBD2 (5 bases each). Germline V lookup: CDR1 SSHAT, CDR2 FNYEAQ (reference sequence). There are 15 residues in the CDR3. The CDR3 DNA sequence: TGTGCTAGCAGAAACGTGGGGGACAACACCGGGGAGCTGTTTTTT. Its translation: CASRNVGDNTGELFF.

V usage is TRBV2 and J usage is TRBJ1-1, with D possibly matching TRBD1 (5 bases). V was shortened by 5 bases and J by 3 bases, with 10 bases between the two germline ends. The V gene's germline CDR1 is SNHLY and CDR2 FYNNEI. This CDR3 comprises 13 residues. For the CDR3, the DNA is TGTGCCAGCAGTACCCAGGGAGACACTGAAGCTTTCTTT. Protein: CASSTQGDTEAFF. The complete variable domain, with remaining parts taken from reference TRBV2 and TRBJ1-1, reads EPEVTQTPSHQVTQMGQEVILRCVPISNHLYFYWYRQILGQKVEFLVSFYNNEISEKSEIFDDQFSVERPDGSNFTLKIRSTKLEDSAMYFCASSTQGDTEAFFGQGTRLTVV.

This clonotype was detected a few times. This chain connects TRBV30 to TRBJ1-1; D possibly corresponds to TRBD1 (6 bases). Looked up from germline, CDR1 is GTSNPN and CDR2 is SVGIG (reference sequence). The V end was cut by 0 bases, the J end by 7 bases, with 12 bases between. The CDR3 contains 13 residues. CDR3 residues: CAWSVLQGVEAFF. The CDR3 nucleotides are TGTGCCTGGAGTGTATTACAGGGAGTTGAAGCTTTCTTT. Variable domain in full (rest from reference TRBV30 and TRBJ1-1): SQTIHQWPATLVQPVGSPLSLECTVEGTSNPNLYWYRQAAGRGLQLLFYSVGIGQISSEVPQNLSASRPQDRQFILSSKKLLLSDSGFYLCAWSVLQGVEAFFGQGTRLTVV.

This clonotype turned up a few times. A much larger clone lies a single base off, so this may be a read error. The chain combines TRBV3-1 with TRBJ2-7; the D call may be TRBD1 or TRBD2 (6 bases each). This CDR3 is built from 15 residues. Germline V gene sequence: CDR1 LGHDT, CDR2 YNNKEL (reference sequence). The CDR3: CPSSQDGGPTYEQYF. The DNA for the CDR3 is TGTCCCAGCAGCCAAGATGGGGGGCCAACCTACGAGCAGTACTTC.

CDR3 sequence reads: CATSSLGRGWNTGELFF. CDR3 in DNA: TGTGCCACCAGCAGCTTAGGGAGGGGATGGAACACCGGGGAGCTGTTTTTT. The chain has TRBV15 and TRBJ2-2; 7 bases line up with TRBD2. Germline loops: CDR1 LNHNV, CDR2 YYDKDF (reference sequence). The J segment lost 1 base and the V segment lost 3 bases, leaving 8 bases of the junction unmatched. The CDR3 length is 17 residues.

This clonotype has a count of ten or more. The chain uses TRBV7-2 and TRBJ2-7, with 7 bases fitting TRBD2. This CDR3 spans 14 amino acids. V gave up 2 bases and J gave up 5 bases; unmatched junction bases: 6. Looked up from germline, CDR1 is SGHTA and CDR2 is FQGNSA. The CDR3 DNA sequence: TGTGCCAGCAGCTTAATCGCGGGAGCTCACGAGCAGTACTTC. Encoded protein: CASSLIAGAHEQYF. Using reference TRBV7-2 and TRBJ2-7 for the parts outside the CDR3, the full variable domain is GAGVSQSPSNKVTEKGKDVELRCDPISGHTALYWYRQSLGQGLEFLIYFQGNSAPDKSGLPSDRFSAERTGGSVSTLTIQRTQQEDSAVYLCASSLIAGAHEQYFGPGTRLTVT.

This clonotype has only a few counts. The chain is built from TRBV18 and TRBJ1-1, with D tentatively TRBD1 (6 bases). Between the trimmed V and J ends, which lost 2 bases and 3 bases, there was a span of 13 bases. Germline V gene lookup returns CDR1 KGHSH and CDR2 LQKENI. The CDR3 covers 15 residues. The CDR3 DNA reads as TGTGCCAGCTCACCAAGTCAGGGGAGGGACACTGAAGCTTTCTTT. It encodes CASSPSQGRDTEAFF.

Here the CDR3 reads CATSSRLAGAEDTQYF. The CDR3 bases are TGTGCCACCAGTAGTAGACTAGCGGGTGCAGAGGACACGCAGTATTTT. V and J are TRBV15 and TRBJ2-3; 10 positions agree with TRBD2. The trim removed 6 bases at V and 9 bases at J, leaving 15 bases unmatched. The germline gives CDR1 LNHNV, CDR2 YYDKDF (reference sequence). The CDR3 runs to 16 residues.

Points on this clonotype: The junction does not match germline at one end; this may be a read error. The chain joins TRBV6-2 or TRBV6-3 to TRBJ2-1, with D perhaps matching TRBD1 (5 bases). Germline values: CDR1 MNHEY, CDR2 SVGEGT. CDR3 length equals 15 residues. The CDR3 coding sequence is TGTGCCAGCAGTCACTCGGCAGGGACCTACAATGAGCAGTTCTTC. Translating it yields CASSHSAGTYNEQFF.

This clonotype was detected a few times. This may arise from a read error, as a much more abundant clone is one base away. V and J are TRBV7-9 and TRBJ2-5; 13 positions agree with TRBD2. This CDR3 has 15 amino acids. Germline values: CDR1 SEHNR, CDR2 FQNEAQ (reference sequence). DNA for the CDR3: TGTGCCAGCAGCTTGACTAGCGGGGGGATAGAGACCCAGCACTTC. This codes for CASSLTSGGIETQHF.

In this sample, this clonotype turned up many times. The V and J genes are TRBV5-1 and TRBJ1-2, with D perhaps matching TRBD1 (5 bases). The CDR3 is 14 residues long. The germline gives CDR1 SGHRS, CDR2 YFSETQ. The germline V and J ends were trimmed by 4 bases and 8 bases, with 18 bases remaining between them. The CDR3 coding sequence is TGCGCCAGCAGCCCAGCGAGGCAGGGCTACGGCTACACCTTC. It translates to CASSPARQGYGYTF. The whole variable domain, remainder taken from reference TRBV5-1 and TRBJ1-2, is KAGVTQTPRYLIKTRGQQVTLSCSPISGHRSVSWYQQTPGQGLQFLFEYFSETQRNKGNFPGRFSGRQFSNSRSEMNVSTLELGDSALYLCASSPARQGYGYTFGSGTRLTVV.

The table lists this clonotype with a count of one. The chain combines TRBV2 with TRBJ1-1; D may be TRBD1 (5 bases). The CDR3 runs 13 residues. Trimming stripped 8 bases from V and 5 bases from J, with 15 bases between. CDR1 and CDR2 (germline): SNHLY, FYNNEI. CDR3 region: CASSGTWGTEAFF. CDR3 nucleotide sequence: TGTGCCAGCTCGGGGACGTGGGGGACTGAAGCTTTCTTT.

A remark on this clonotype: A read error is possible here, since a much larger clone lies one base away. CDR3: CASSLEVPGARDTQYF. The DNA for the CDR3 is TGTGCCAGCAGCTTGGAGGTGCCCGGAGCAAGAGATACGCAGTATTTT. The chain employs TRBV5-5 and TRBJ2-3, with D hard to call. CDR1 and CDR2 (germline): SGHKS, YYEKEE (reference sequence). The length of the CDR3 is 16 residues. With 0 bases removed from V and 5 bases from J, the gap between germline ends came to 16 bases.

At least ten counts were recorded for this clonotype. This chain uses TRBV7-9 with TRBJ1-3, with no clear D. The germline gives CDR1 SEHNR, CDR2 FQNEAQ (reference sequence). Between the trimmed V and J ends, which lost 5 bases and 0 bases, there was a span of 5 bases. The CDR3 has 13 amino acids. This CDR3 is CASSKDSGNTIYF. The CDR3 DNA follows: TGTGCCAGCAGCAAGGACTCTGGAAACACCATATATTTT. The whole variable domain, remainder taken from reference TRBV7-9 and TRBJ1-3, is DTGVSQNPRHKITKRGQNVTFRCDPISEHNRLYWYRQTLGQGPEFLTYFQNEAQLEKSRLLSDRFSAERPKGSFSTLEIQRTEQGDSAMYLCASSKDSGNTIYFGEGSWLTVV.

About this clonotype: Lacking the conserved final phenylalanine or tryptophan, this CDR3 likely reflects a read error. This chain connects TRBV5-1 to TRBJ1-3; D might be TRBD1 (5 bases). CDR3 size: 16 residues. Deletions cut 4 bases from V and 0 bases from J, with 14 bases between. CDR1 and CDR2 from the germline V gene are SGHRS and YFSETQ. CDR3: CASSPGTQSSGNTIYA. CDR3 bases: TGCGCCAGCAGCCCGGGGACGCAGAGCTCTGGAAACACCATATATGCT.

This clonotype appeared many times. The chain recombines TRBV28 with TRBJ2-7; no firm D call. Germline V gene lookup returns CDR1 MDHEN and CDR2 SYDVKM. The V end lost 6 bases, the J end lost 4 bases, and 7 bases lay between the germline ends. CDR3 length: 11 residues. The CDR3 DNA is TGTGCCAGCAGCTTAAAATACGAGCAGTACTTC. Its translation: CASSLKYEQYF.

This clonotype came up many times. CDR3 sequence: CASSPDTVRAKNIQYF. The CDR3 DNA reads TGTGCCAGCAGCCCAGACACTGTTCGAGCCAAAAACATTCAGTACTTC. The gene calls are TRBV7-2 and TRBJ2-4; D is uncertain. The CDR3 sequence is 16 residues long. Trimming left V 5 bases short and J 0 bases short, with 14 bases between. Germline assignment: CDR1 SGHTA and CDR2 FQGNSA.

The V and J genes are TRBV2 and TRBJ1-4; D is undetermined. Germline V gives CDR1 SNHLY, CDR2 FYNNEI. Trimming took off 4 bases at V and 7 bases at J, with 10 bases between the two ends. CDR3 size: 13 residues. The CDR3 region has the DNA TGTGCCAGCAGTGGCTTGGGAGGTGAAAAACTGTTTTTT. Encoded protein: CASSGLGGEKLFF.

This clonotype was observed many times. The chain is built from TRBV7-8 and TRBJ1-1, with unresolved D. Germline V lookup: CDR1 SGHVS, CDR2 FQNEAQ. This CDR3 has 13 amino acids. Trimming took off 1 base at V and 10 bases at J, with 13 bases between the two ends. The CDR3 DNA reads TGTGCCAGCAGCTTAGACGAGAATGCCGGAGCTTTCTTT. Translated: CASSLDENAGAFF.

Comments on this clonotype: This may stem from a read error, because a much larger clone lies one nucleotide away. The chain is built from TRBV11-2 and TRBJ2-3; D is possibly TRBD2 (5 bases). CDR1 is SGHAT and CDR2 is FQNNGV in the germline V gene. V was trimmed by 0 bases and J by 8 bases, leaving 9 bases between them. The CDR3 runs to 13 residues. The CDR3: CASSLEGGATQYF. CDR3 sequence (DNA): TGTGCCAGCAGCTTAGAAGGAGGAGCTACGCAGTATTTT. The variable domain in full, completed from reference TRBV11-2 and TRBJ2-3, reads EAGVAQSPRYKIIEKRQSVAFWCNPISGHATLYWYQQILGQGPKLLIQFQNNGVVDDSQLPKDRFSAERLKGVDSTLKIQPAKLEDSAVYLCASSLEGGATQYFGPGTRLTVL.

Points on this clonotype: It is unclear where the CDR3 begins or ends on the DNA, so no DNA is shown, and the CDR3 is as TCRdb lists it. Here the CDR3 reads CASSSNREVDEQSFGPGSEKLFF. The chain recombines TRBV9 with TRBJ1-4; the table's D call, TRBD1, was not checked against the DNA. Germline CDR1 SGDLS, CDR2 YYNGEE. The CDR3 is 23 amino acids in total, end residues counted.

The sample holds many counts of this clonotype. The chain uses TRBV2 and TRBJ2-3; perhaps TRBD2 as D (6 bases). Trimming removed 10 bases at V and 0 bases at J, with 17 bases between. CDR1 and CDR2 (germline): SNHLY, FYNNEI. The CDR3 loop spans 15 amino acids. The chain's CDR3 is CAIPRGLASTDTQYF. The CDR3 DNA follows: TGTGCCATTCCCCGAGGGCTAGCGAGCACAGATACGCAGTATTTT.

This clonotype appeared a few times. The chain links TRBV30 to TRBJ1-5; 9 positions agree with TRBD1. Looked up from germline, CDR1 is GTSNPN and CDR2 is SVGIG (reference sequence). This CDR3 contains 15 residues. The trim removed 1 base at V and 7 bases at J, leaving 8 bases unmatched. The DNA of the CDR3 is TGTGCCTGGAGTGCCCGGGACAGGGAAAGACAGCCCCAGCATTTT. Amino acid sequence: CAWSARDRERQPQHF.